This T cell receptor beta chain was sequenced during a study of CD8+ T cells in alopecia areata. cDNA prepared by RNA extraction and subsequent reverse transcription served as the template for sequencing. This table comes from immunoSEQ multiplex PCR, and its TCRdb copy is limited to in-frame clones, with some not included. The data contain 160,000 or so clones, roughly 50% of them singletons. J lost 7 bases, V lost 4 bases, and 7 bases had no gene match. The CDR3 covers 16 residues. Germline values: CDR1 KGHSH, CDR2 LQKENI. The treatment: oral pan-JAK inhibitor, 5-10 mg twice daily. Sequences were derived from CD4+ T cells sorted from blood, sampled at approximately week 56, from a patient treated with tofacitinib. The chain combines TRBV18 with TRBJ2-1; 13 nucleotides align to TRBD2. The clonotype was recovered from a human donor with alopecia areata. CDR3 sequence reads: CASSLPGLAGLNEQFF. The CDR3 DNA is TGTGCCAGCTCACTCCCGGGACTAGCGGGGTTGAATGAGCAGTTCTTC.